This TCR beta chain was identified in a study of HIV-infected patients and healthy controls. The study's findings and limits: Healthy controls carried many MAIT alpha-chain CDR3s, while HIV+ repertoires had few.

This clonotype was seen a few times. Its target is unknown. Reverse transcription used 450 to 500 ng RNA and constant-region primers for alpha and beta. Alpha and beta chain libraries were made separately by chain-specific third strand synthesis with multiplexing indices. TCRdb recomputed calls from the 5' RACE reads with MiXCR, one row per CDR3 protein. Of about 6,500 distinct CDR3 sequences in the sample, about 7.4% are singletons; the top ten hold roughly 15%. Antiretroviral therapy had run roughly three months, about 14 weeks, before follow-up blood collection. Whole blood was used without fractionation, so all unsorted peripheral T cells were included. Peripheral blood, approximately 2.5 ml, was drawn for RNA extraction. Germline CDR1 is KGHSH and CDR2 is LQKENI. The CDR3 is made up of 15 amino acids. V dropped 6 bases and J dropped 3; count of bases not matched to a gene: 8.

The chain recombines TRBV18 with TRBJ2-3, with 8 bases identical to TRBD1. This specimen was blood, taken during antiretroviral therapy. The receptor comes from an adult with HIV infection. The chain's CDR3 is CASSALQGATDTQYF. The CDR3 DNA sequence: TGTGCCAGCTCGGCGCTGCAGGGGGCGACAGATACGCAGTATTTT.